The rows below give T cell receptor beta chains drawn from one sample of a study of a mutant IDH1 vaccine in newly diagnosed glioma. Antigen specificity for these receptors is unknown. Clones were sequenced by immunoSEQ multiplex PCR, and TCRdb holds only the in-frame ones, with some missing. The sample lists fewer than 150,000 clones, roughly 90% seen once, with 0.6% to 0.75% in the top ten. The sample in question was PBMCs, obtained from a glioma patient whose treatment included an IDH1 peptide vaccine. The origin of the receptors is a woman aged 50 to 60 with glioma. CDR3s include the opening cysteine and the closing phenylalanine or tryptophan. Each record gives: D gene, clone size, V gene, J gene, CDR3 protein, CDR3 DNA. D genes are given only for firm matches. The size field is filled for only some rows; it gives once, few, many or a size class.

-,-,TRBV11-2,TRBJ2-4,CASSLEGNIQYF,TGTGCCAGCAGCTTAGAGGGGAACATTCAGTACTTC
TRBD2,-,TRBV4-2,TRBJ2-3,CASSQGGRAEDTQYF,TGTGCCAGCAGCCAAGGCGGGAGGGCCGAAGATACGCAGTATTTT
TRBD2,once,TRBV27,TRBJ2-7,CASSQSSGSHEQYF,TGTGCCAGCAGCCAATCTAGCGGGAGCCACGAGCAGTACTTC
-,-,TRBV28,TRBJ2-5,CASSSVSGVGETQYF,TGTGCCAGCAGTTCGGTCTCGGGGGTGGGAGAGACCCAGTACTTC
-,-,TRBV9,TRBJ1-1,CASSAYLGPNTEAFF,TGTGCCAGCAGCGCCTACCTGGGACCGAACACTGAAGCTTTCTTT
TRBD2,-,TRBV5-1,TRBJ2-2,CASSELAGPAGELFF,TGCGCCAGCAGCGAGCTAGCGGGACCGGCCGGGGAGCTGTTTTTT
-,few,TRBV10-3,TRBJ2-6,CAISDGGANVLTF,TGTGCCATCAGTGACGGGGGGGCCAACGTCCTGACTTTC
TRBD2,-,TRBV6-5,TRBJ2-1,CASRLADLGNEQFF,TGTGCCAGCAGACTAGCGGATCTGGGGAATGAGCAGTTCTTC
TRBD1,-,TRBV2,TRBJ1-6,CASGSQGGNSPLHF,TGTGCCAGCGGGAGTCAGGGGGGGAATTCACCCCTCCACTTT
-,few,TRBV21-1,TRBJ1-2,CASSTDRGSFYGYTF,TGTGCCAGCAGCACAGACAGGGGGTCGTTCTATGGCTACACCTTC
TRBD1,-,TRBV6-4,TRBJ2-7,CASSPGTEGYEQYF,TGTGCCAGCAGCCCCGGGACAGAAGGGTACGAGCAGTACTTC
-,-,TRBV15,TRBJ2-4,CATSRDRSGAKNIQYF,TGTGCCACCAGCAGAGATCGGTCAGGGGCCAAAAACATTCAGTACTTC
TRBD1,-,TRBV5-1,TRBJ2-1,CASRRDSSSYNEQFF,TGCGCCAGCAGAAGGGACAGCAGCTCCTACAATGAGCAGTTCTTC
-,-,TRBV6-6,TRBJ1-1,CASTGPQGTEAFF,TGTGCCAGCACAGGCCCTCAGGGAACTGAAGCTTTCTTT